Listed here are 26 T cell receptor beta chains from one sample, sequenced in a study of a mutant IDH1 vaccine in newly diagnosed glioma. The time point is: week 11, during vaccination. The study gave 300 ug of mutant IDH1 20-mer peptide per vaccine dose, with topical imiquimod. Sequencing used immunoSEQ multiplex PCR; TCRdb keeps in-frame clones, though not all of them. This table has about 36,000 clones, around 80% appearing once. These receptors lack a known antigen. This specimen was peripheral blood mononuclear cells (PBMCs), taken from a glioma patient whose treatment included an IDH1 peptide vaccine. Receptors originate from a woman in her 30s with glioma. Some clones in this sample may be carry-over from other donors' samples.

This clone was seen a single time. The rearrangement uses TRBV2 and TRBJ2-7, with D perhaps TRBD2 (6 bases). V lost 0 bases and J 12 bases, leaving 12 bases between the germline ends. CDR3 length equals 12 residues. Germline V gene lookup returns CDR1 SNHLY and CDR2 FYNNEI. The CDR3 loop reads CASSEARLVRYF. DNA of the CDR3: TGTGCCAGCAGTGAAGCCCGACTAGTGCGGTACTTC.

The chain couples TRBV27 to TRBJ2-7; the match to TRBD1 covers 8 bases. The length of the CDR3 is 14 residues. J lost 2 bases, V lost 3 bases, and 3 bases had no gene match. Germline values: CDR1 MNHEY, CDR2 SMNVEV (reference sequence). In DNA form, the CDR3 reads TGTGCCAGCAGTTTCCGGACAGGGCCCTACGAGCAGTACTTC. Encoded protein: CASSFRTGPYEQYF.

The rearrangement joins TRBV7-6 to TRBJ2-2, with D possibly TRBD1 on 5 matching bases. V was trimmed by 4 bases and J by 0 bases, leaving 12 bases between them. The CDR3 extends over 16 amino acids. Germline loops: CDR1 SGHVS, CDR2 FNYEAQ. As DNA, the CDR3 is TGTGCCAGCAGCTCCCCGTGGGGCGCGAACACCGGGGAGCTGTTTTTT. Amino acids: CASSSPWGANTGELFF.

This chain links TRBV19 with TRBJ2-7; D gene unclear. The CDR3 is 13 amino acids. The V end was cut by 3 bases, the J end by 4 bases, with 10 bases between. Germline CDR1 is LNHDA and CDR2 is SQIVND (reference sequence). The DNA of the CDR3 is TGTGCCAGTAGTATCGACTTAAGGTACGAGCAGTACTTC. Translated, it gives CASSIDLRYEQYF.

The chain is built from TRBV4-1 and TRBJ1-2, with D possibly matching TRBD1 (6 bases). CDR1 is MGHRA and CDR2 is YSYEKL in the germline V gene. The CDR3 totals 15 residues. V was trimmed by 1 base and J by 4 bases, leaving 13 bases between them. The CDR3 region has the DNA TGCGCCAGCAGCCAAGGCGAACAGGGCACCTATGGCTACACCTTC. It is translated as CASSQGEQGTYGYTF.

This clone was counted once. This rearrangement joins TRBV6-1 to TRBJ2-1, with D unresolved. CDR1 and CDR2 (germline): MNHNS, SASEGT. The CDR3 contains 16 residues. Trimming took off 3 bases at V and 4 bases at J, with 16 bases between the two ends. The CDR3 here is CASSEASLRFYNEQFF. CDR3 DNA sequence: TGTGCCAGCAGTGAGGCCTCCCTGCGGTTTTACAATGAGCAGTTCTTC.

The chain links TRBV6-1 to TRBJ2-1; perhaps TRBD1 as D (5 bases). From germline, CDR1 is MNHNS and CDR2 SASEGT. The CDR3 has 13 residues. Trimming pared 4 bases from V and 7 bases from J, leaving 11 bases between. The CDR3 DNA sequence: TGTGCCAGCAGTGGCCAGGGAAGGAATGAGCAGTTCTTC. Translation: CASSGQGRNEQFF.

CDR3 nucleotide sequence: TGTGCCAGCAATAGGGTCGGACAGAGAAATGAAAAACTGTTTTTT. Residues: CASNRVGQRNEKLFF. J is TRBJ1-4 and V is TRBV6-1; weak D call: TRBD1 (6 bases). The CDR3 is 15 amino acids. V was shortened by 7 bases and J by 5 bases, with 17 bases between the two germline ends. CDR1 is MNHNS and CDR2 is SASEGT in the germline V gene.

V is TRBV7-2 and J is TRBJ2-7; 14 bases map to TRBD2. Germline assignment: CDR1 SGHTA and CDR2 FQGNSA. J lost 3 bases, V lost 6 bases, and 4 bases had no gene match. The CDR3 runs 15 residues. DNA of the CDR3: TGTGCCAGCAGGCCTGGACTAGCGGGGGGCTACGAGCAGTACTTC. Its protein product is CASRPGLAGGYEQYF.

V and J are TRBV5-4 and TRBJ2-3; D is uncertain. Trimming removed 0 bases at V and 6 bases at J, with 17 bases between. The CDR3 spans 16 residues. Looked up from germline, CDR1 is SGHNT and CDR2 is YYREEE (reference sequence). The CDR3 nucleotides read TGTGCCAGCAGCTTGGTTGTAACGAGAAACTCTGATACGCAGTATTTT. Its protein product is CASSLVVTRNSDTQYF.

The rearrangement joins TRBV19 to TRBJ1-1; D unclear. The CDR3 is 15 residues long. Germline CDR1 reads LNHDA; CDR2 reads SQIVND (reference sequence). With 3 bases removed from V and 0 bases from J, the gap between germline ends came to 11 bases. In DNA, the CDR3 is TGTGCCAGTAGTATCGGCGGGAACGTGAACACTGAAGCTTTCTTT. Residues: CASSIGGNVNTEAFF.

The chain has TRBV7-9 and TRBJ2-2; D gene uncertain. The CDR3 runs to 12 residues. Between the trimmed V and J ends, which lost 7 bases and 6 bases, there was a span of 9 bases. Germline V gene lookup returns CDR1 SEHNR and CDR2 FQNEAQ (reference sequence). In DNA form, the CDR3 reads TGTGCCAGCACTTACGTGTCCGGGGAGCTGTTTTTT. Protein sequence: CASTYVSGELFF. The full variable domain, its missing parts supplied by reference TRBV7-9 and TRBJ2-2, is DTGVSQNPRHKITKRGQNVTFRCDPISEHNRLYWYRQTLGQGPEFLTYFQNEAQLEKSRLLSDRFSAERPKGSFSTLEIQRTEQGDSAMYLCASTYVSGELFFGEGSRLTVL.

This clone was counted a few times. The genes are TRBV4-2 and TRBJ1-4; TRBD1 agrees at 7 bases. Germline trimming cut 2 bases from V and 2 bases from J; bases unmatched to any gene: 8. This CDR3 region has 17 residues. Germline V gene data show CDR1 as LGHNA and CDR2 as YNFKEQ. The chain's CDR3 is CASSQLGEGATNEKLFF. The CDR3 DNA reads as TGTGCCAGCAGCCAACTGGGGGAGGGGGCTACTAATGAAAAACTGTTTTTT.

This clone was seen only a few times. The chain links TRBV28 to TRBJ1-2, with D perhaps matching TRBD1 (5 bases). The germline CDR1 and CDR2 sequences are MDHEN and SYDVKM. The CDR3 length is 13 residues. V lost 7 bases and J lost 4, with 13 bases in between. The CDR3 bases are TGTGCCAGCACCATGGACGGGGGCTATGGCTACACCTTC. Residues: CASTMDGGYGYTF.

This clone was recorded only once. The chain links TRBV2 to TRBJ2-5; D assignment may be TRBD1 or TRBD2 (5 bases each). V lost 8 bases and J 7 bases, leaving 20 bases between the germline ends. The CDR3 sequence is 14 residues long. CDR1 and CDR2 (germline): SNHLY, FYNNEI. The CDR3 here is CASFKGRAIGTQYF. CDR3 nucleotides: TGTGCCAGCTTTAAGGGACGGGCGATCGGGACCCAGTACTTC.

This chain's CDR3 is CASSLNPGGTNEKLFF. DNA for the CDR3: TGTGCCAGCAGTCTCAATCCGGGGGGAACTAATGAAAAACTGTTTTTT. The chain combines TRBV7-2 with TRBJ1-4; the D gene is possibly TRBD1 (5 bases). Per germline, CDR1 SGHTA and CDR2 FQGNSA. V shed 6 bases and J shed 1 base, with 15 bases lying between them. This CDR3 has 16 amino acids.

The chain is built from TRBV10-2 and TRBJ1-2; perhaps TRBD1 as D (6 bases). Germline V gene lookup returns CDR1 WSHSY and CDR2 SAAADI. V was trimmed by 5 bases and J by 8 bases, leaving 12 bases between them. This CDR3 is built from 12 residues. The DNA for the CDR3 is TGCGCCAGCAGTCCCTCGGGGGGCGGCTACACCTTC. This encodes CASSPSGGGYTF.

The chain links TRBV9 to TRBJ2-5; 7 bases agree with TRBD1. Germline V gene lookup returns CDR1 SGDLS and CDR2 YYNGEE. V trimming: 2 bases; J trimming: 1 base; junction bases outside the gene matches: 2. This CDR3 contains 14 residues. The CDR3 nucleotides are TGTGCCAGCAGCGTCGGACAGGCCCAAGAGACCCAGTACTTC. The encoded protein is CASSVGQAQETQYF.

V usage is TRBV2 and J usage is TRBJ2-7; 12 bases agree with TRBD2. J was trimmed by 4 bases and V by 7 bases; bases with no gene match: 5. The CDR3 is 14 amino acids. Germline CDR1 SNHLY, CDR2 FYNNEI. The CDR3 coding sequence is TGTGCCAGCAACGTTGGGACTAGCGGGTACGAGCAGTACTTC. This codes for CASNVGTSGYEQYF.

The rearrangement links TRBV7-9 to TRBJ2-3, with D tentatively TRBD2 (5 bases). V was pared by 6 bases and J by 7 bases, with 8 bases between. This CDR3 region has 11 residues. Germline-derived CDR1 and CDR2 are SEHNR and FQNEAQ (reference sequence). CDR3 region: CASSGRHTQYF. The CDR3 coding sequence is TGTGCCAGCAGTGGGAGACATACGCAGTATTTT.

In this sample, this clone turned up once. This sequence joins TRBV27 and TRBJ2-2; tentative D call: TRBD1 (6 bases). Germline assignment: CDR1 MNHEY and CDR2 SMNVEV (reference sequence). The CDR3 extends over 15 amino acids. V gave up 6 bases and J gave up 2 bases, with 13 bases separating them. The CDR3 DNA follows: TGTGCCAGCAGCCCCGGGACACTTAACACCGGGGAGCTGTTTTTT. Translation: CASSPGTLNTGELFF.

The chain joins TRBV4-1 to TRBJ1-2, with TRBD1 matching 8 bases. Germline V lookup: CDR1 MGHRA, CDR2 YSYEKL. Trimming took 1 base from V and 6 from J; bases not matched to a gene: 4. The CDR3 extends over 14 amino acids. The DNA for the CDR3 is TGCGCCAGCAGCCAAGTAGGACAGGGAGATGGCTACACCTTC. The encoded protein is CASSQVGQGDGYTF.

This rearrangement joins TRBV2 to TRBJ1-2; D remains unclear. V was shortened by 6 bases and J by 2 bases, with 10 bases between the two germline ends. This CDR3 is built from 13 residues. CDR1 is SNHLY, CDR2 FYNNEI, per germline. The CDR3 nucleotides are TGTGCCAGCAGACAGACGGCGAACTATGGCTACACCTTC. Residues: CASRQTANYGYTF.

This chain links TRBV4-2 with TRBJ1-2; D ambiguous. Germline V lookup: CDR1 LGHNA, CDR2 YNFKEQ. CDR3 length equals 13 residues. The V gene lost 2 bases and the J gene lost 7 bases, with 11 bases spanning the gap. CDR3 region: CASSQILGTGYTF. CDR3 bases: TGTGCCAGCAGCCAAATATTAGGCACTGGCTACACCTTC.

The V call is TRBV4-1, the J call TRBJ2-7, with D possibly being TRBD1 or TRBD2 (5 bases each). CDR1 and CDR2 from the germline V gene are MGHRA and YSYEKL. The V end was cut by 1 base, the J end by 2 bases, with 6 bases between. This CDR3 is 13 amino acids long. The chain's CDR3 is CASSQVGAYEQYF. CDR3 DNA sequence: TGCGCCAGCAGCCAAGTGGGGGCCTACGAGCAGTACTTC.

This clone was detected once. This chain uses TRBV27 with TRBJ1-1; D might be TRBD1 (6 bases). Germline CDR1 reads MNHEY; CDR2 reads SMNVEV (reference sequence). V lost 0 bases, J lost 5 bases, and 13 bases lay in between. This CDR3 spans 15 amino acids. CDR3 sequence reads: CASSLSGRGETEAFF. CDR3 nucleotide sequence: TGTGCCAGCAGTTTATCTGGCAGGGGTGAGACTGAAGCTTTCTTT.